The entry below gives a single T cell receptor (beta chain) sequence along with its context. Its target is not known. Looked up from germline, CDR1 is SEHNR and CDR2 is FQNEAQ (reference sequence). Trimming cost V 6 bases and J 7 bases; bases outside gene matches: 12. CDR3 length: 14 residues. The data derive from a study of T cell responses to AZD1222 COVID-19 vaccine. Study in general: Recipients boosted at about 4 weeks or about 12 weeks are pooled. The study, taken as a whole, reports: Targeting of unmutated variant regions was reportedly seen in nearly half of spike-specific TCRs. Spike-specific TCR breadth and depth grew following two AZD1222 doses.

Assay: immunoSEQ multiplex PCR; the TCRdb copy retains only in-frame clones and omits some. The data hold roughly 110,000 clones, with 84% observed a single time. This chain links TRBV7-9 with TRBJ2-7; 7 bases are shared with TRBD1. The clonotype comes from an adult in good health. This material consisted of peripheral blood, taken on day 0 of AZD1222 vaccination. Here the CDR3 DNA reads TGTGCCAGCAGGAGGGACAGTCCCACGGGGGAGCAGTACTTC. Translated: CASRRDSPTGEQYF.